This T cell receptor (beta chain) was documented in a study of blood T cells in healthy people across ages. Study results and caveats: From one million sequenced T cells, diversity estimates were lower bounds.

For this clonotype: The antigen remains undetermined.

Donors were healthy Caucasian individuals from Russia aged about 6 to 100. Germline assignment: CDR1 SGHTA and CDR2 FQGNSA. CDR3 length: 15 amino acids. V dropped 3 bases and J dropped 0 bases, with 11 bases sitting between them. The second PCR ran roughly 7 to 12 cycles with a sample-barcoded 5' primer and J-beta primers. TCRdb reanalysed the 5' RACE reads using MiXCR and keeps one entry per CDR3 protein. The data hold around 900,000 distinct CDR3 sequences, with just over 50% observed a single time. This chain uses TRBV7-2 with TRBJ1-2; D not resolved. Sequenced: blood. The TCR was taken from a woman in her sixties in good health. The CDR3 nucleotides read TGTGCCAGCAGCTTCCTTCAGCGAGCTAACTATGGCTACACCTTC. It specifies CASSFLQRANYGYTF.